The clone carrying this T cell receptor beta chain was recorded once. Antigen unknown. The study separated CD4+ cells into CD45RA+ naive and CD45RA-negative memory subsets. The data stem from a study of shared clonotypes between healthy human individuals. Study observations and caveats: It was observed that approximately 5% of naive CD4 clonotypes were shared across a few donors.

Sequencing used immunoSEQ multiplex PCR; TCRdb keeps in-frame clones, though not all of them. The data hold about 2.4 million clones, with 80% to 95% observed a single time. V was pared by 2 bases and J by 5 bases, with 13 bases between. The CDR3 runs to 14 residues. The germline V gene has CDR1 SGHRS and CDR2 YFSETQ. The chain uses TRBV5-1 and TRBJ1-1; a weak D match, TRBD1 (6 bases). The source is a man between 18 and 35 years old in good health. Some clones in this sample may be carry-over from other donors' samples. The sample taken for sequencing was naive CD4+ T cells from PBMCs. As to subset: CD45RA+ positively selected. The CDR3: CASSFVGGATEAFF. CDR3 in DNA: TGCGCCAGCAGCTTTGTTGGGGGGGCGACTGAAGCTTTCTTT. The complete variable domain, with remaining parts taken from reference TRBV5-1 and TRBJ1-1, reads KAGVTQTPRYLIKTRGQQVTLSCSPISGHRSVSWYQQTPGQGLQFLFEYFSETQRNKGNFPGRFSGRQFSNSRSEMNVSTLELGDSALYLCASSFVGGATEAFFGQGTRLTVV.